These T cell receptor beta chains were read from a single sample in a study of blood T cell repertoires in COVID-19. Produced via immunoSEQ multiplex PCR; TCRdb's table is partial and in-frame only. The top ten hold approximately 1% of the sample, which has 390,000 or so clones, more than 80% seen once. The sequenced sample was PBMCs or T cells enriched from blood (not recorded which). These TCRs come from a young man who had recovered from COVID-19. Each CDR3 is given with its conserved first and last residue. D genes are given only for firm matches. The size entry is marked missing in some rows and otherwise reads once, few, many or a size class.

>NA|TRBV4-1|TRBJ2-3|TRBD2
TGCGCCAGCAGCCAGGTTAGCGGGGGGGACACAGATACGCAGTATTTT
CASSQVSGGDTDTQYF
>NA|TRBV5-1|TRBJ1-4|NA
TGCGCCAGCAGCCCCACGCGATCGGCAACTAATGAAAAACTGTTTTTT
CASSPTRSATNEKLFF
>NA|TRBV6-4|TRBJ1-1|TRBD1
TGTGCCAGCAGTCGGGACAGGGCCACTGAAGCTTTCTTT
CASSRDRATEAFF
>NA|TRBV2|TRBJ1-5|TRBD1
TGTGCCAGCATCCTGGCGACAGGGCATCAGCCCCAGCATTTT
CASILATGHQPQHF
>NA|TRBV7-9|TRBJ2-3|NA
TGTGCCAGCAGCCCTCGGACGACCGGGGTTTCAGATACGCAGTATTTT
CASSPRTTGVSDTQYF
>NA|TRBV29-1|TRBJ1-1|TRBD1
TGCAGCGTTGAAAGCCCGGGACAGGGAACCACTGAAGCTTTCTTT
CSVESPGQGTTEAFF
>once|TRBV3-1/TRBV3-2|TRBJ1-2|NA
TGTGCCAGCAGCCAAGATAGGCACCCCCCCGTAGGGGTATCACAACGCTACACCTTC
CASSQDRHPPVGVSQRYTF
>NA|TRBV4-1|TRBJ2-5|NA
TGCGCCAGCAGCCCCTGGGGGGGGCAGGGGGCGAGAGAGACCCAGTACTTC
CASSPWGGQGARETQYF
>NA|TRBV29-1|TRBJ1-1|NA
TGCAGCGGTACAGGGACCAACACTGAAGCTTTCTTT
CSGTGTNTEAFF
>NA|TRBV19|TRBJ1-1|NA
TGTGCCAGTACTCTGACAGATATCGCCACTGAAGCTTTCTTT
CASTLTDIATEAFF
>once|TRBV5-1|TRBJ2-5|NA
TGCGCCAGCAGCTTGGTCGGATTCGGACAGGAGACCCAGTACTTC
CASSLVGFGQETQYF
>NA|TRBV27|TRBJ2-7|TRBD2
TGTGCCAGCAGTTTAATTGGGAGGGCGGGAGGCTACGAGCAGTACTTC
CASSLIGRAGGYEQYF
>NA|TRBV5-1|TRBJ1-1|TRBD1
TGCGCCAGCAGCTTGGGCGGGACAGGGAAGGCGGGCACTGAAGCTTTCTTT
CASSLGGTGKAGTEAFF
>NA|TRBV12-3/TRBV12-4|TRBJ2-7|NA
TGTGCCAGCAGTTCGATTGTTCGGAGGGAGCAGTACTTC
CASSSIVRREQYF
>NA|TRBV9|TRBJ2-7|NA
TGTGCCAGCAGCGTAGGGGGGGTCAGCTCCTACGAGCAGTACTTC
CASSVGGVSSYEQYF
>NA|TRBV11-2|TRBJ1-1|TRBD1
TGTGCCAGCAGCTTAGCGCTAATACAGGGGGCGCGTGGTTTCTTT
CASSLALIQGARGFF
>NA|TRBV18|TRBJ1-4|NA
TGTGCCAGCTCACAGACAGAAAAACTGTTTTTT
CASSQTEKLFF
>NA|TRBV19|TRBJ2-6|TRBD1
TGTGCCAGTAGTCCACTCGGACCACGCAGGGGGCGTTCTGGGGCCAACGTCCTGACTTTC
CASSPLGPRRGRSGANVLTF
>NA|TRBV4-2|TRBJ2-5|NA
TGTGCCAGCAGCCAAGATAGGTCGGGAGTTGCGCAGACCCAGTACTTC
CASSQDRSGVAQTQYF
>NA|TRBV4-1|TRBJ1-2|NA
TGCGCCAGCAGCCCAACCCAGGAAACTAACTATGGCTACACCTTC
CASSPTQETNYGYTF
>NA|TRBV7-8|TRBJ1-1|TRBD1
TGTGCCAGCAGCCGGACAGGGGGATTACGAGCTTTCTTT
CASSRTGGLRAFF